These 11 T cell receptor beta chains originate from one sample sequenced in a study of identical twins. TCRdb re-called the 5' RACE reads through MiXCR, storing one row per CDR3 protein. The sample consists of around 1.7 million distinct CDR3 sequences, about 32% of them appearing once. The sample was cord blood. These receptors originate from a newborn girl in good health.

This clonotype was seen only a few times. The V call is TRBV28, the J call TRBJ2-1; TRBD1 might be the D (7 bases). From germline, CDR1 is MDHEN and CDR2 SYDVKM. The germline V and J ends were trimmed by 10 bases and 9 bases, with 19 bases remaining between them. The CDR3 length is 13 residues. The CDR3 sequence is CATYDLQGGEQFF. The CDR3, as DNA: TGTGCCACCTACGACCTTCAGGGGGGTGAGCAGTTCTTC.

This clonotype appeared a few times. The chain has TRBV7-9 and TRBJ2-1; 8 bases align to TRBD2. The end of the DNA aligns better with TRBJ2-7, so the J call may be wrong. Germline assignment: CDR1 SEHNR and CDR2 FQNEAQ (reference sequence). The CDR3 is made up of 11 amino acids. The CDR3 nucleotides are TGTGCCTCTCTAGCGGGCAATGAGCAGTACTTC. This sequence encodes CASLAGNEQYF.

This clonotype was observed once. The CDR3 coding sequence is TGCGCCAGCACCGCAAAACCGGGACAGGGGAGTCAGCCCCAGCATTTT. This sequence encodes CASTAKPGQGSQPQHF. The genes are TRBV4-1 and TRBJ1-5, with 10 nucleotides matching TRBD1. The V and J ends lost 7 bases and 6 bases, in that order; junction bases with no gene match: 12. This CDR3 region has 16 residues. Germline V gene lookup returns CDR1 MGHRA and CDR2 YSYEKL.

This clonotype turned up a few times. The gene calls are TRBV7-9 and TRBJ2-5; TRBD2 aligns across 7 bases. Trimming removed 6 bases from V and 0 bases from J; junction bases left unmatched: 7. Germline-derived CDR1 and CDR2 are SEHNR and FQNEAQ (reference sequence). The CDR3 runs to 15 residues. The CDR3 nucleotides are TGTGCCAGCAGTCGGACTAGGACGTACCAAGAGACCCAGTACTTC. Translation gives CASSRTRTYQETQYF.

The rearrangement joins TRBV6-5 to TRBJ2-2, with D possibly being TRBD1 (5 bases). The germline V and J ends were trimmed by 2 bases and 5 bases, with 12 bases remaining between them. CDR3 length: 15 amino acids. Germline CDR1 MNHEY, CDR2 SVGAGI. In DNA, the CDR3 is TGTGCCAGCAGTTACGGTCTGGCAGGGACCGGGGAGCTGTTTTTT. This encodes CASSYGLAGTGELFF.

The CDR3 is CASSLRMLAGTYNEQFF. In DNA, the CDR3 is TGTGCCAGCAGCCTCCGAATGCTAGCGGGTACCTACAATGAGCAGTTCTTC. The chain employs TRBV3-1 and TRBJ2-1, with 8 bases lining up with TRBD2. J was trimmed by 2 bases and V by 4 bases; bases with no gene match: 10. CDR1 and CDR2 from the germline V gene are LGHDT and YNNKEL (reference sequence). CDR3 length: 17 amino acids.

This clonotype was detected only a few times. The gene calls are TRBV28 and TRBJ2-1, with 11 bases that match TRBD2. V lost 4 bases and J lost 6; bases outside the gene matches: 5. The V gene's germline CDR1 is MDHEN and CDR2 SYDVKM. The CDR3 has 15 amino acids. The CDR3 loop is CASSSPSGRPNEQFF. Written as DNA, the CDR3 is TGTGCCAGCAGTTCCCCTAGCGGGAGGCCCAATGAGCAGTTCTTC.

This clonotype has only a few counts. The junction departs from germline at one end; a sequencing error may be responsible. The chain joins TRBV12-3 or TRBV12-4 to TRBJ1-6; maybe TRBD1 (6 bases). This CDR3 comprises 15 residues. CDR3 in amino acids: CASSPGGAYNSPPHF. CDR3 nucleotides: TGTGCCAGCAGTCCCGGGGGGGCCTATAATTCACCCCCCCACTTT.

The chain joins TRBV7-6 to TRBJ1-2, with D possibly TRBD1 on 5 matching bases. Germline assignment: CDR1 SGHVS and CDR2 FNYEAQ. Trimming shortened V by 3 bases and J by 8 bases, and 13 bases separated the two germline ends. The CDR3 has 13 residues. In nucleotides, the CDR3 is TGTGCCAGCAGCTTGGGACCCCATTCAGGCTACACCTTC. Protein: CASSLGPHSGYTF. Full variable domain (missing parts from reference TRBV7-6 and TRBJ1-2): GAGVSQSPRYKVTKRGQDVALRCDPISGHVSLYWYRQALGQGPEFLTYFNYEAQQDKSGLPNDRFSAERPEGSISTLTIQRTEQRDSAMYRCASSLGPHSGYTFGSGTRLTVV.

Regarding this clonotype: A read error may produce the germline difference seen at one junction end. In nucleotides, the CDR3 is TGTGCCAGCAGCCGAGCTAGCGGTTCGTACACAGATGCGCAGTATTTT. This sequence encodes CASSRASGSYTDAQYF. This rearrangement joins TRBV11-2 to TRBJ2-3, with 7 bases lining up with TRBD2. The CDR3 has 16 amino acids. CDR1 SGHAT and CDR2 FQNNGV come from the germline V gene. Using reference TRBV11-2 and TRBJ2-3 for the parts outside the CDR3, the full variable domain is EAGVAQSPRYKIIEKRQSVAFWCNPISGHATLYWYQQILGQGPKLLIQFQNNGVVDDSQLPKDRFSAERLKGVDSTLKIQPAKLEDSAVYLCASSRASGSYTDAQYFGPGTRLTVL.

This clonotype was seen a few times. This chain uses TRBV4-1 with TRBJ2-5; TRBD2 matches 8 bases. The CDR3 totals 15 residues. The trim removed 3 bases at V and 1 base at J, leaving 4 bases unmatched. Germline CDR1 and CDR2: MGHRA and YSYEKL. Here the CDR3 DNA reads TGCGCCAGCAGCCATTTTACTAGCGGCCAAGAGACCCAGTACTTC. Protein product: CASSHFTSGQETQYF.